This T cell receptor beta chain was recorded in a study of response to subunit inactivated influenza vaccine. TCRdb reprocessed the RT-PCR reads with MiXCR, giving one entry per CDR3 protein. The sample has hundreds of thousands of distinct CDR3 sequences; 12% are singletons. General observations from the study: Authors suggested that a seasonal influenza vaccination recruits few new T cells each time.

In the case of this clonotype: Its target is unknown.

CDR3 length: 13 amino acids. The germline V gene encodes CDR1 DFQATT and CDR2 SNEGSKA (reference sequence). With 4 bases removed from V and 0 bases from J, the gap between germline ends came to 10 bases. This specimen consisted of PBMCs from blood, obtained on the day of vaccination. The chain recombines TRBV20-1 with TRBJ2-7; unclear D gene. The receptor was derived from a man in his fifties who received an inactivated influenza vaccine. The CDR3 loop is CSATVLSSYEQYF. The DNA for the CDR3 is TGCAGTGCTACCGTGTTGAGCTCCTACGAGCAGTACTTC.